Each of the 29 T cell receptor beta chains below was sequenced from the same sample in a study of T cell repertoires in cytomegalovirus infection. Their antigen targets remain unknown. TCRdb processed the reads anew with MiXCR; each CDR3 protein has one entry. Of fewer than 1,000,000 distinct CDR3 sequences listed, around 30% are singletons. The sequencing here drew on cultured CD8+ T cells from PBMCs, taken from culture after CMV antigen stimulation. Source of these receptors: a human donor in good health (CMV status not recorded). Some clones in this sample may be carry-over from other donors' samples.

The genes are TRBV6-5 and TRBJ2-1, with D perhaps given as TRBD1 or TRBD2 (5 bases each). The CDR3 has 15 amino acids. CDR1 is MNHEY and CDR2 is SVGAGI in the germline V gene. V was pared by 6 bases and J by 6 bases, with 18 bases between. CDR3: CASSLDLRGVNEQFF. Here the CDR3 DNA reads TGTGCCAGCAGCCTTGACTTGAGGGGTGTCAATGAGCAGTTCTTC.

This clonotype was seen a few times. The J gene is TRBJ2-1, the V gene TRBV11-2; no reliable D call. Looked up from germline, CDR1 is SGHAT and CDR2 is FQNNGV. V dropped 0 bases and J dropped 2 bases, with 8 bases sitting between them. CDR3 length equals 15 residues. In nucleotides, the CDR3 is TGTGCCAGCAGCTTAGATAGCAGAACCTACAATGAGCAGTTCTTC. Protein sequence: CASSLDSRTYNEQFF.

The J gene is TRBJ2-2, the V gene TRBV28, with TRBD1 identical over 9 bases. This CDR3 region has 18 residues. Losses at the gene ends were 4 bases for V and 1 base for J; bases not matched to a gene: 10. Germline loops: CDR1 MDHEN, CDR2 SYDVKM. The DNA of the CDR3 is TGTGCCAGCAGTTCCGGGACAGGGAGCCCTAGGAACACCGGGGAGCTGTTTTTT. This translates into CASSSGTGSPRNTGELFF.

The V gene is TRBV5-1, the J gene TRBJ1-2, with a tentative D call TRBD1 (5 bases). Germline V lookup: CDR1 SGHRS, CDR2 YFSETQ. V dropped 5 bases and J dropped 3 bases, with 17 bases sitting between them. The CDR3 consists of 15 residues. The CDR3 nucleotides are TGCGCCAGCAGGCCGGATCGGGGCTTTTACTATGGCTACACCTTC. Its protein product is CASRPDRGFYYGYTF.

J is TRBJ1-2 and V is TRBV4-3; no definite D call. Germline V CDR1 and CDR2: LGHNA, YSLEER. CDR3 length: 13 amino acids. Trimming cost V 0 bases and J 2 bases, with 4 bases left between them. The CDR3 DNA reads as TGCGCCAGCAGCCAAGATAAGAACTATGGCTACACCTTC. Translation: CASSQDKNYGYTF.

J is TRBJ1-5 and V is TRBV19; D ambiguous. The CDR3 totals 13 residues. Germline CDR1 and CDR2: LNHDA and SQIVND (reference sequence). Trimming pared 7 bases from V and 0 bases from J, leaving 7 bases between. CDR3 sequence reads: CASTSHSNQPQHF. In DNA form, the CDR3 reads TGTGCCAGTACGTCCCATAGCAATCAGCCCCAGCATTTT.

The chain combines TRBV20-1 with TRBJ1-5; the match to TRBD1 covers 7 bases. Per the germline V gene, CDR1 is DFQATT and CDR2 is SNEGSKA (reference sequence). Germline trimming cut 4 bases from V and 4 bases from J; bases unmatched to any gene: 1. The CDR3 is made up of 12 amino acids. CDR3 DNA sequence: TGCAGTGCTAAACAGGGGAATCAGCCCCAGCATTTT. Translated: CSAKQGNQPQHF.

Points on this clonotype: The germline gene is not matched at one end of the junction; a read error may be the cause. The chain combines TRBV4-1 with TRBJ1-1; tentative D call: TRBD1 (5 bases). The CDR3 loop spans 16 amino acids. The germline V gene encodes CDR1 MGHRA and CDR2 YSYEKL. The CDR3 loop is CASSQSTRDGNTEAFF. The CDR3 DNA reads TGTGCCAGCAGCCAATCCACCCGGGACGGAAACACTGAAGCTTTCTTT.

Points on this clonotype: A junction end diverges from the germline sequence, so it may reflect a read error. This rearrangement joins TRBV7-6 to TRBJ1-2, with D possibly TRBD1 on 6 matching bases. The CDR3 covers 13 residues. Germline V lookup: CDR1 SGHVS, CDR2 FNYEAQ. The CDR3 region has the DNA TGTGCCAGCAGCCCGGACCCGAGACAGGATATCTCCTTC. Its protein is CASSPDPRQDISF.

This chain connects TRBV11-2 to TRBJ1-1, with 7 bases lining up with TRBD1. Looked up from germline, CDR1 is SGHAT and CDR2 is FQNNGV. This CDR3 comprises 14 residues. The V gene end was trimmed by 5 bases and the J gene end by 4 bases; junction bases not matched to a gene: 7. CDR3 protein: CASSPARGFTEAFF. The CDR3 bases are TGTGCCAGCAGCCCGGCCAGGGGGTTCACTGAAGCTTTCTTT.

V and J are TRBV6-6 and TRBJ2-7, with D unresolved. The CDR3 extends over 13 amino acids. Trimming stripped 0 bases from V and 3 bases from J, with 6 bases between. Per the germline V gene, CDR1 is MNHNY and CDR2 is SVGAGI (reference sequence). CDR3 amino acids: CASSYSTVYEQYV. The CDR3 DNA reads TGTGCCAGCAGTTACTCGACCGTCTACGAGCAGTACGTC.

This clonotype was counted a few times. The gene calls are TRBV9 and TRBJ1-2; the match to TRBD1 covers 9 bases. Germline lookup yields CDR1 SGDLS and CDR2 YYNGEE. The CDR3 consists of 14 residues. J lost 3 bases, V lost 6 bases, and 6 bases had no gene match. The CDR3 here is CASTWDRDDYGYTF. The DNA for the CDR3 is TGTGCCAGCACCTGGGACAGGGATGACTATGGCTACACCTTC.

The chain combines TRBV20-1 with TRBJ1-1; no definite D call. The CDR3 loop spans 11 amino acids. Trimming took off 4 bases at V and 1 base at J, with 4 bases between the two ends. Germline CDR1 is DFQATT and CDR2 is SNEGSKA (reference sequence). CDR3 region: CSATANTEAFF. The CDR3, as DNA: TGCAGTGCTACAGCGAACACTGAAGCTTTCTTT.

Only a few counts were recorded for this clonotype. The genes are TRBV3-1 and TRBJ2-7, with a weak D call TRBD2 (6 bases). Germline V gene lookup returns CDR1 LGHDT and CDR2 YNNKEL (reference sequence). This CDR3 contains 15 residues. Deletions cut 1 base from V and 1 base from J, with 11 bases between. The CDR3 nucleotides are TGTGCCAGCAGCCAAGGGGGGGAATCGTCCTACGAGCAGTACTTC. The encoded protein is CASSQGGESSYEQYF.

This clonotype appeared a few times. The chain recombines TRBV27 with TRBJ2-2; 9 bases align to TRBD1. The CDR3 is 15 residues long. Germline CDR1 reads MNHEY; CDR2 reads SMNVEV (reference sequence). With V trimmed by 4 bases and J by 6 bases, 6 bases remained unmatched. The CDR3: CASSSLQGASGELFF. The DNA of the CDR3 is TGTGCCAGCAGTTCATTACAGGGGGCCTCCGGGGAGCTGTTTTTT.

This clonotype occurred many times. V is TRBV7-3 and J is TRBJ1-1; 7 bases align to TRBD1. Trimming removed 6 bases from V and 0 bases from J; junction bases left unmatched: 7. CDR3 length: 15 residues. The V gene's germline CDR1 is SGHTA and CDR2 FQGTGA. CDR3 DNA sequence: TGTGCCAGCAGGCTGCCCGGGACAGTGAACACTGAAGCTTTCTTT. Translated, it gives CASRLPGTVNTEAFF.

This rearrangement joins TRBV6-1 to TRBJ1-2; D gene ambiguous. CDR1 MNHNS and CDR2 SASEGT come from the germline V gene. This CDR3 contains 17 residues. Trimming removed 2 bases at V and 4 bases at J, with 20 bases between. The CDR3 protein is CASSEPYDGLKVYGYTF. Written as DNA, the CDR3 is TGTGCCAGCAGTGAACCCTATGACGGCTTAAAGGTCTATGGCTACACCTTC.

The V gene is TRBV6-8, the J gene TRBJ1-1; no reliable D call. The CDR3 consists of 14 residues. The germline CDR1 and CDR2 sequences are MNHGY and SAAAGT. Trimming removed 7 bases at V and 4 bases at J, with 16 bases between. CDR3 DNA: TGTGCCAGCACCACGGGAGGCAGCCTCACTGAAGCTTTCTTT. It specifies CASTTGGSLTEAFF.

V gene TRBV27 combines with J gene TRBJ1-2; tentative D call: TRBD1 (5 bases). There are 15 residues in the CDR3. Trimming pared 3 bases from V and 8 bases from J, leaving 19 bases between. The germline gives CDR1 MNHEY, CDR2 SMNVEV (reference sequence). The CDR3 DNA sequence: TGTGCCAGCAGTTTCCTAACAGGCCTTGGGTACGGCTACACCTTC. Protein: CASSFLTGLGYGYTF.

The rearrangement links TRBV24-1 to TRBJ2-1; D gene unclear. V shed 4 bases and J shed 8 bases, with 17 bases lying between them. The CDR3 loop spans 15 amino acids. Germline-derived CDR1 and CDR2 are KGHDR and SFDVKD. The CDR3 loop reads CATSDRNHPSDEQFF. The DNA for the CDR3 is TGTGCCACCAGTGACAGGAATCACCCCTCAGATGAGCAGTTCTTC.

The chain has TRBV6-1 and TRBJ2-5, with D hard to call. V lost 6 bases, J lost 0 bases, and 11 bases lay in between. Germline V CDR1 and CDR2: MNHNS, SASEGT. The CDR3 totals 14 residues. In DNA, the CDR3 is TGTGCCAGCAGAATGGCCTGGTACCAAGAGACCCAGTACTTC. It yields the protein CASRMAWYQETQYF.

In its sample, this clonotype was seen a few times. The V call is TRBV7-8, the J call TRBJ1-5; D may be TRBD1 (5 bases). V was trimmed by 5 bases and J by 7 bases, leaving 12 bases between them. Germline V CDR1 and CDR2: SGHVS, FQNEAQ. The CDR3 sequence is 13 residues long. The CDR3 region has the DNA TGTGCCAGCAGCGGTGGGGGGTTCCAGCCCCAGCATTTT. Protein product: CASSGGGFQPQHF.

The chain carries TRBV5-1 and TRBJ1-1; D remains ambiguous. The ends were cut back, 0 bases at V and 7 bases at J, with 16 bases in the middle. The CDR3 contains 15 residues. Germline values: CDR1 SGHRS, CDR2 YFSETQ. The CDR3 reads CASSLELGIFNEAFF. The CDR3 DNA is TGCGCCAGCAGCTTGGAACTGGGAATCTTTAATGAAGCTTTCTTT.

The gene calls are TRBV3-1 and TRBJ2-7; 7 nucleotides align to TRBD1. Trimming removed 0 bases from V and 2 bases from J; junction bases left unmatched: 7. Germline V gene lookup returns CDR1 LGHDT and CDR2 YNNKEL (reference sequence). The CDR3 sequence is 16 residues long. This chain's CDR3 is CASSQDRDSVTYEQYF. CDR3 bases: TGTGCCAGCAGCCAAGATAGGGACAGTGTTACCTACGAGCAGTACTTC.

This clonotype appeared many times. The chain joins TRBV7-9 to TRBJ2-1; 8 nucleotides align to TRBD1. Germline CDR1 is SEHNR and CDR2 is FQNEAQ (reference sequence). CDR3 size: 16 residues. V trimming: 5 bases; J trimming: 4 bases; junction bases outside the gene matches: 10. CDR3: CASSPRTGWGYNEQFF. CDR3 nucleotide sequence: TGTGCCAGCAGCCCTCGGACAGGGTGGGGTTACAATGAGCAGTTCTTC.

This clonotype was observed at least ten times. The CDR3 region is CASSYDRAANEKLFF. As DNA, the CDR3 is TGTGCCAGCAGCTACGACAGGGCTGCTAATGAAAAACTGTTTTTT. V gene TRBV7-6 combines with J gene TRBJ1-4; 7 nucleotides match TRBD1. The germline gives CDR1 SGHVS, CDR2 FNYEAQ. The CDR3 is 15 amino acids. V dropped 4 bases and J dropped 3; count of bases not matched to a gene: 5.

This clonotype was observed a few times. V is TRBV6-2 or TRBV6-3 and J is TRBJ2-2; D gene ambiguous. Germline CDR1 and CDR2: MNHEY and SVGEGT. V shed 7 bases and J shed 9 bases, with 15 bases lying between them. The CDR3 runs to 13 residues. CDR3 nucleotide sequence: TGTGCCAGCACTATAAGACGGTCCCGGGAGCTGTTTTTT. Translation gives CASTIRRSRELFF.

The chain employs TRBV7-4 and TRBJ2-1; 7 bases line up with TRBD1. Looked up from germline, CDR1 is SGHVT and CDR2 is SQSDAQ. The CDR3 totals 15 residues. The V and J ends lost 6 bases and 8 bases, in that order; junction bases with no gene match: 13. The CDR3 region has the DNA TGTGCCAGCAGTTCCCCGGGACAGCTGGGGGATGAGCAGTTCTTC. This translates into CASSSPGQLGDEQFF.

V usage is TRBV6-1 and J usage is TRBJ2-5, with D uncertain. The V end was cut by 3 bases, the J end by 5 bases, with 19 bases between. The CDR3 loop spans 16 amino acids. Germline assignment: CDR1 MNHNS and CDR2 SASEGT. The CDR3 DNA reads TGTGCCAGCAGTGAGTGGTCAGACGATTTGGAGGAGACCCAGTACTTC. Protein product: CASSEWSDDLEETQYF.